This T cell receptor beta chain originates from a study of radiation and T cells in renal cell carcinoma (dated by TCRdb to the early 2020s). Regarding the study in general: The samples were drawn from a clinical trial, where primary renal cell carcinomas were treated with 15 Gy of stereotactic body radiation therapy and then removed by nephrectomy 4 weeks afterward. A total of 53 samples underwent TCR beta sequencing, made up of roughly 26 tumors and about 27 peripheral blood samples. Across all 55 or so samples, under 5,000,000 unique CDR3 nucleotide sequences encoding approximately 3,000,000 unique CDR3 amino acid sequences were identified. Results the study describes overall, beyond this receptor: Because the trial had a single-armed design, the trial could not examine how radiation dose or scheduling affected the TCR repertoire. Because pretreatment tumor biopsies were not available, the baseline intratumoral presence of clonotypes could not be determined. An increase in top tumor clonotypes in blood was observed from baseline to 2 weeks post-radiation, followed by contraction by 4 weeks, which was taken to suggest transient expansion of tumor-resident clones. Blood repertoire dynamics were not followed beyond 4 weeks after treatment.

The germline V gene provides CDR1 SGHVS and CDR2 FQNEAQ. Including the terminal cysteine and phenylalanine, the CDR3 comprises 13 residues. Only the CDR3 portion is preserved as DNA: 39 bases, with reading frame beginning at the first base. Trimming removed 1 base from V and 6 bases from J, leaving 7 bases between the germline ends. About this clone itself: Its binding antigen is unknown. Per-base quality was not reported, and no clone a single base away is much larger than it. In the same sample, other DNA sequences code for this CDR3.

Following the manufacturer's recommendations, the immunoSEQ kit was used to generate TCR beta libraries from genomic DNA. For library preparation, a first multiplex PCR was performed with proprietary primers, followed by a second PCR in which unique barcodes were added, and bead cleanups were performed after each round. Each sample batch included a kit-provided positive control reaction and a negative control reaction. The final libraries underwent checking on an Agilent 4200 TapeStation D1000 ScreenTape, volumetric pooling, and quantification by qPCR. Sequencing ran on an Illumina NextSeq500 with a MidOutput 150-cycle cartridge, using 156 Read1 and 15 Index1 cycles with kit custom primers. The pooled library was loaded at approximately 1 pM, with a roughly 20% PhiX control spiked in. From the authors' description of their analysis: Vendor-processed data were analyzed in R, and a clonotype was defined as all T cells sharing the same CDR3 nucleotide sequence. In the clone abundance analyses, frequencies in each sample were normalized to that sample's 10,000 most abundant clones. Public T cell clones, averaging fewer than five per sample, were removed before analysis. Tumor-enriched and baseline blood-enriched clonotypes were defined by at least a 32-fold difference in abundance between compartments. Clonotypes expanded or contracted between blood time points were identified with a beta-binomial differential abundance model. Tumor-blood repertoire similarity was measured with the Baroni-Urbani and Buser coefficient, and groups were compared using two-tailed Wilcoxon tests in R. In its TCRdb copy, this immuneACCESS table keeps in-frame sequences only and misses some clones. Where compared with another copy, unresolved V genes explain less than half of these, and the others have no known cause. V and J calls and clone size come straight from that table; D and trimming were deduced from the DNA. Across this sample there are about 60,000 clones, with just over 75% seen only once. Jointly, the top ten make up about 7% of the sample.

This specimen's time point label, per the study, means: blood 2 weeks post-SBRT. What this sample's treatment or condition label stands for: 15 Gy SBRT to primary tumor, nephrectomy 4 weeks later. Serial peripheral blood from radiation-treated patients was sampled at baseline, 2 weeks and 4 weeks after SBRT to track tumor-enriched clonotypes. Every patient had renal cell carcinoma of clear cell pathology. Genomic DNA for TCR sequencing was prepared using the QIAamp DNA Blood Mini Kit (Qiagen). The analyses included just those samples that passed every quality control check. The rearranged chain carries TRBV7-8 and TRBJ1-5; tentative D gene TRBD1, with 5 bases matching. The clonotype originates from a man aged 55 to 70 with renal cell carcinoma. The sample in question was blood, obtained from a patient whose treatment included radiotherapy and nephrectomy. The CDR3 protein sequence reads: CASSLGGGQPQHF. The DNA is TGTGCCAGCAGCTTAGGGGGGGGTCAGCCCCAGCATTTT. The full variable domain, completed from the reference TRBV7-8 and TRBJ1-5 proteins outside the CDR3, reads GAGVSQSPRYKVAKRGQDVALRCDPISGHVSLFWYQQALGQGPEFLTYFQNEAQLDKSGLPSDRFFAERPEGSVSTLKIQRTQQEDSAVYLCASSLGGGQPQHFGDGTRLSIL.